The 8 T cell receptor beta chains given below trace back to one sample, sequenced in a study of chemoradiotherapy in HPV16-positive cancers. Data came from immunoSEQ multiplex PCR; TCRdb stores just in-frame clones and leaves some out. This sample has 20,000 or so clones, with more than 70% found just once. Sequenced material: blood, taken from a patient who underwent chemoradiotherapy. All receptors come from a human donor with HPV-associated anogenital cancer.

The chain uses TRBV27 and TRBJ2-3; D gene unclear. Per the germline V gene, CDR1 is MNHEY and CDR2 is SMNVEV (reference sequence). CDR3 length: 15 residues. V was pared by 2 bases and J by 0 bases, with 9 bases between. The chain's CDR3 is CASSLAPLSTDTQYF. DNA for the CDR3: TGTGCCAGCAGTTTAGCGCCGTTAAGCACAGATACGCAGTATTTT.

V and J are TRBV7-9 and TRBJ2-1; a weak D match, TRBD2 (7 bases). This CDR3 comprises 18 residues. Looked up from germline, CDR1 is SEHNR and CDR2 is FQNEAQ (reference sequence). The V and J ends lost 2 bases and 4 bases respectively, with 21 bases between them. CDR3 sequence reads: CASSLRGGRGSGYNEQFF. CDR3 bases: TGTGCCAGCAGCTTAAGGGGGGGTCGGGGTAGCGGATACAATGAGCAGTTCTTC.

V and J are TRBV7-7 and TRBJ2-5; D not certain. The CDR3 spans 13 residues. Germline CDR1 reads SSHAT; CDR2 reads FNYEAQ (reference sequence). The V gene lost 1 base and the J gene lost 2 bases, with 5 bases spanning the gap. The chain's CDR3 is CASSLVLQETQYF. DNA of the CDR3: TGTGCCAGCAGCTTAGTCTTACAAGAGACCCAGTACTTC. Full variable domain (outside the CDR3, taken from reference TRBV7-7 and TRBJ2-5): GAGVSQSPRYKVTKRGQDVTLRCDPISSHATLYWYQQALGQGPEFLTYFNYEAQPDKSGLPSDRFSAERPEGSISTLTIQRTEQRDSAMYRCASSLVLQETQYFGPGTRLLVL.

This chain connects TRBV11-2 to TRBJ2-3; 7 bases align to TRBD1. J was trimmed by 2 bases and V by 5 bases; bases with no gene match: 7. Germline assignment: CDR1 SGHAT and CDR2 FQNNGV. The length of the CDR3 is 15 residues. CDR3 coding DNA: TGTGCCAGCAGCACCGACGGGACAGACACAGATACGCAGTATTTT. The encoded protein is CASSTDGTDTDTQYF.

The J gene is TRBJ2-2, the V gene TRBV5-1; 7 nucleotides line up with TRBD2. J lost 1 base, V lost 0 bases, and 0 bases had no gene match. The CDR3 has 15 residues. Germline CDR1 SGHRS, CDR2 YFSETQ. CDR3 in amino acids: CASSLASGNTGELFF. The CDR3 coding sequence is TGCGCCAGCAGCTTGGCTAGCGGGAACACCGGGGAGCTGTTTTTT.

The chain uses TRBV18 and TRBJ2-7; the match to TRBD1 covers 9 bases. The CDR3 spans 14 residues. Germline-derived CDR1 and CDR2 are KGHSH and LQKENI. V dropped 2 bases and J dropped 2; count of bases not matched to a gene: 1. The CDR3 here is CASSPRDRAYEQYF. CDR3 DNA sequence: TGTGCCAGCTCACCAAGGGACAGGGCCTACGAGCAGTACTTC.

This clone has only one observation. DNA for the CDR3: TGTGCCAGCAGCTGGCAGGGGTTTGAAGCTTTCTTT. It specifies CASSWQGFEAFF. The chain joins TRBV11-3 to TRBJ1-1; a weak D match, TRBD1 (6 bases). The V gene lost 4 bases and the J gene lost 7 bases, with 10 bases spanning the gap. Germline CDR1 reads SGHNT; CDR2 reads YENEEA. This CDR3 comprises 12 residues.

The V and J genes are TRBV5-5 and TRBJ2-2, with TRBD2 identical over 7 bases. V dropped 7 bases and J dropped 3; count of bases not matched to a gene: 6. CDR1 and CDR2 (germline): SGHKS, YYEKEE (reference sequence). The CDR3 is 14 amino acids. CDR3 protein: CASGGVGDTGELFF. The CDR3 DNA sequence: TGTGCCAGCGGGGGGGTAGGCGACACCGGGGAGCTGTTTTTT.